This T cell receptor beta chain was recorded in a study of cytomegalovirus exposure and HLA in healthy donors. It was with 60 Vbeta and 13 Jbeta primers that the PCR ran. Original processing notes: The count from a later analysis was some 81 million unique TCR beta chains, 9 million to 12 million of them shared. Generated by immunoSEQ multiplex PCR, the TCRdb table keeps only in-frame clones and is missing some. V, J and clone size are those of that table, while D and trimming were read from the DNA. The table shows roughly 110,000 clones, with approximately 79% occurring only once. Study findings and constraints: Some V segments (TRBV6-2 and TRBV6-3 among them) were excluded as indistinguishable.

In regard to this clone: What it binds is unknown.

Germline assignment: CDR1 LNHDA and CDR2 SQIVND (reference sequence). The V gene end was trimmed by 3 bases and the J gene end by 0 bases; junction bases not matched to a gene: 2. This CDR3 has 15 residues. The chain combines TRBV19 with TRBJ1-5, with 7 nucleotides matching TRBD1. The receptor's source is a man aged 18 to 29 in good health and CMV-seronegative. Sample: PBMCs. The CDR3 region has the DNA TGTGCCAGTAGTATTGGGACAGCTAGCAATCAGCCCCAGCATTTT. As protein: CASSIGTASNQPQHF.